The 3 T cell receptor beta chains reported below all come from one sample, sequenced in a study of CD8+ T cells in alopecia areata. Once RNA had been extracted, it was reverse transcribed into cDNA to act as the sequencing template. The table came from immunoSEQ multiplex PCR; TCRdb's copy has only in-frame clones and leaves some out. Here the sample spans 65,000 to 95,000 clones, just over 50% being singletons. Input material: NKG2D-high CD8+ T cells sorted from blood. The receptor set was obtained from a human donor with alopecia areata.

V is TRBV7-9 and J is TRBJ2-1; 7 bases are shared with TRBD1. Germline assignment: CDR1 SEHNR and CDR2 FQNEAQ (reference sequence). The CDR3 contains 15 residues. Unmatched junction bases numbered 4, after V lost 1 base and J lost 4 bases. The CDR3 bases are TGTGCCAGCAGCTTAGAAGACAGGGCGTACAATGAGCAGTTCTTC. It is translated as CASSLEDRAYNEQFF.

The rearrangement links TRBV29-1 to TRBJ2-5; D perhaps matches TRBD1 (6 bases). The CDR3 has 14 residues. V dropped 1 base and J dropped 5 bases, with 14 bases sitting between them. The germline gives CDR1 SQVTM, CDR2 ANQGSEA. CDR3 residues: CSVEGVRGWETQYF. CDR3 DNA: TGCAGCGTTGAAGGGGTCAGGGGTTGGGAGACCCAGTACTTC.

This clone was seen a few times. The chain is built from TRBV2 and TRBJ2-3; possibly TRBD2 for D (5 bases). Germline V gives CDR1 SNHLY, CDR2 FYNNEI. Between the trimmed V and J ends, which lost 8 bases and 3 bases, there was a span of 15 bases. The CDR3 has 14 amino acids. The CDR3 region has the DNA TGTGCCAGCCTTCGGGGTCCAACGACAGATACGCAGTATTTT. Its protein is CASLRGPTTDTQYF.